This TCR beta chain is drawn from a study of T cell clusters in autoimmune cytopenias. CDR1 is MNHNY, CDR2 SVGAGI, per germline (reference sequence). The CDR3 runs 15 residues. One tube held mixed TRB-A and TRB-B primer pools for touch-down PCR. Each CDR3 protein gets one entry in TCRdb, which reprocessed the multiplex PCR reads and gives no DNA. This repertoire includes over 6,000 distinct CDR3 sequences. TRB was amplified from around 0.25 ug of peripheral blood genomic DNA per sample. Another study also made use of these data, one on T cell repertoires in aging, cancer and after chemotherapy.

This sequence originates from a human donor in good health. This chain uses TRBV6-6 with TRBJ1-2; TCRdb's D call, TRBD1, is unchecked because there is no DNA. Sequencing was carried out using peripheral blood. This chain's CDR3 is CASSYAKDRGYGYTF.